This is a list of T cell receptor beta chains from one sample in a study of CD8+ T cells in alopecia areata. Libraries were prepared by immunoSEQ multiplex PCR; TCRdb keeps only in-frame clonotypes and omits some of them. The profile shows 110,000 or so clones, approximately 61% of them singletons. Sequenced sample: NKG2D-low CD8+ T cells sorted from blood. All receptors derive from a human donor with alopecia areata. CDR3s leave out the opening cysteine and the closing phenylalanine or tryptophan. The order of the fields is D gene, J gene, V gene, CDR3 protein. The D gene is left open where the match is weak.

.,TRBJ2-1,TRBV4-1,ASSQVRRGAEQF
TRBD2,TRBJ2-7,TRBV6-6,ASSPKRDFLEQY
.,TRBJ2-3,TRBV6-1,ASSLTVRTDTQY
.,TRBJ1-2,TRBV29-1,SVEGFFGEESGDNNYGYT
TRBD2,TRBJ2-7,TRBV7-6,ASSPGTSGRYEQY
.,TRBJ1-2,TRBV14,ASSRGANYGYT
.,TRBJ2-2,TRBV6-5,ASSFRGSAGELF
TRBD1,TRBJ1-2,TRBV14,ASSQVVAGGYGYT
.,TRBJ2-1,TRBV25-1,ASMGSLDEQF
.,TRBJ2-5,TRBV30,AWRRDDEETQY
.,TRBJ2-3,TRBV6-5,ASSAAAGHTDTQY
.,TRBJ2-1,TRBV5-6,ASSFITGLHNEQF
.,TRBJ2-1,TRBV5-1,ASSLDAGSYNEQF
TRBD2,TRBJ2-4,TRBV5-1,ASSLGTSALRAKNIQY
.,TRBJ1-2,TRBV29-1,SVEDSGVGGYT